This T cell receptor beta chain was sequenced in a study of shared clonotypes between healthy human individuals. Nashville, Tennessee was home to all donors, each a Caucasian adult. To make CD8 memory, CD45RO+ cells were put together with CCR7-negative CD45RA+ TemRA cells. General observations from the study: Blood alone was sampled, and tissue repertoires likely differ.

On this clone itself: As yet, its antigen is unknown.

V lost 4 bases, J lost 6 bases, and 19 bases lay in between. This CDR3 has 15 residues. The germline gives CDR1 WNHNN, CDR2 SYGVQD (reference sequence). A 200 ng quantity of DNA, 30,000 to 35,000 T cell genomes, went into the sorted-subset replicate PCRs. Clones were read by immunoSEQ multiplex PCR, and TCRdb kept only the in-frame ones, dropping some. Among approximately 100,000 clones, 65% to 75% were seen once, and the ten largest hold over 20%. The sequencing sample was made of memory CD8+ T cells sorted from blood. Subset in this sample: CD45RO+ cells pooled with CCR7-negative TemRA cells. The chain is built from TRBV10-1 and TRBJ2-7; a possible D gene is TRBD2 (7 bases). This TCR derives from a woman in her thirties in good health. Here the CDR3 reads CASSAGGQGKLEQYF. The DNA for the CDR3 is TGCGCCAGCAGTGCGGGGGGACAAGGGAAGCTCGAGCAGTACTTC.